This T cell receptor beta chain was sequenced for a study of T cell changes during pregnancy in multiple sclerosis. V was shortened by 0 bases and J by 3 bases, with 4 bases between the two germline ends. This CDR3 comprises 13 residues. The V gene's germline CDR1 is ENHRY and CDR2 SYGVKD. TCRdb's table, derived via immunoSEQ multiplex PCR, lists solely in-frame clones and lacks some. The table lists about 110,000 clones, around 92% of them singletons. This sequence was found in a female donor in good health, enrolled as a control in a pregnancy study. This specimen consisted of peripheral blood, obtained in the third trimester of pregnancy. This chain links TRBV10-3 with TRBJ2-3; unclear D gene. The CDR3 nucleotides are TGTGCCATCAGTGAGTCCACAACAGATACGCAGTATTTT. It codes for CAISESTTDTQYF.